This T cell receptor (beta chain) appears in the sequencing data of a study of T cells after yellow fever vaccination. The V gene's germline CDR1 is DFQATT and CDR2 SNEGSKA (reference sequence). V was pared by 3 bases and J by 1 base, with 8 bases of the junction left unmatched. The CDR3 runs to 16 residues. TCRdb fed the 5' RACE reads into MiXCR, producing one record per CDR3 protein. The table includes just under 600,000 distinct CDR3 sequences, roughly 13% detected once. J is TRBJ2-1 and V is TRBV20-1; 8 nucleotides align to TRBD2. The sample was PBMCs, taken on the day of the yellow fever booster vaccination. The sequence was collected from a man aged 25-40 years who received the YFV17D yellow fever vaccine. The DNA of the CDR3 is TGCAGTGCTAGTGCCCTGACTAGCGTGTCCTACAATGAGCAGTTCTTC. Translation: CSASALTSVSYNEQFF.